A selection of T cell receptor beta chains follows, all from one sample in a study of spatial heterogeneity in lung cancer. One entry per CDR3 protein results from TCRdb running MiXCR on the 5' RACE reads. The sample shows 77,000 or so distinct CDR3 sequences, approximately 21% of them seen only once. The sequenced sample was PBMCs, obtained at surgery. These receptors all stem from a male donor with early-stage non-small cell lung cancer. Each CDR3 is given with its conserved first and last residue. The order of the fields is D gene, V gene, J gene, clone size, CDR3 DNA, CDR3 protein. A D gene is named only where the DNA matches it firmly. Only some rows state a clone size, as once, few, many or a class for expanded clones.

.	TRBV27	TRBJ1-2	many	TGTGCCAGCAGTTTACAGGGGAACTATGGCTACACCTTC	CASSLQGNYGYTF
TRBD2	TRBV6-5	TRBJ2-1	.	TGTGCCAGCAGTTCCAGCGGGAGGGCCTACAATGAGCAGTTCTTC	CASSSSGRAYNEQFF
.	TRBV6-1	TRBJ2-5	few	TGTGCCAGCAGACTACAGGGGGGGGAGACCCAGTACTTC	CASRLQGGETQYF
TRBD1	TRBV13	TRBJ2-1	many	TGTGCCAGCAGCCACCAATACAGGGGGAATGAGCAGTTCTTC	CASSHQYRGNEQFF
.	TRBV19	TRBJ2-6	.	TGTGCCAGTAGTATAGGACTCAGACAGACTGGGGCCAACGTCCTGACTTTC	CASSIGLRQTGANVLTF
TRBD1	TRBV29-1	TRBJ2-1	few	TGCAGCACCTGGACAGGCCCATACAATGAGCAGTTCTTC	CSTWTGPYNEQFF
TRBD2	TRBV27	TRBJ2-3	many	TGTGCCAGCAGCCTAGCGGGTTTTAGCACAGATACGCAGTATTTT	CASSLAGFSTDTQYF
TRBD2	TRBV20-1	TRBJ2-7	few	TGCAGTGCTAGAGATGTAGCGGGAGCCGGCGACGAGCAGTACTTC	CSARDVAGAGDEQYF
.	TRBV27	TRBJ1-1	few	TGTGCCAGCAGACCTTTCAGGGGCTGGACTGAAGCTTTCTTT	CASRPFRGWTEAFF
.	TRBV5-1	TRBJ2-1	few	TGCGCCAGCAGCTTTTCCAGGGGTCACAATGAGCAGTTCTTC	CASSFSRGHNEQFF
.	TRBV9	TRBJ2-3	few	TGTGCCAGCAGCGTTTGGGACGGCAGCACAGATACGCAGTATTTT	CASSVWDGSTDTQYF
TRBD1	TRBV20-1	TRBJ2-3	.	TGCAGTGCTGGGACAGCAGGGCCAGATACGCAGTATTTT	CSAGTAGPDTQYF
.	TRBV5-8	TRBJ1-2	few	TGTGCCAGCAGCTTGGAGGGGGTCGACTATGGCTACACCTTC	CASSLEGVDYGYTF
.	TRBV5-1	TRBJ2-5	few	TGCGCCAGCAGCTTGGGGACGTCGCTATCCCAAGAGACCCAGTACTTC	CASSLGTSLSQETQYF
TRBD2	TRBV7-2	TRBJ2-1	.	TGTGCCAGCAGCCCTAGCGGCGGCGAGCAGTTCTTC	CASSPSGGEQFF
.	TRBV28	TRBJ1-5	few	TGTGCCAGCAGTTTAGGGGACTTTAGCAATCAGCCCCAGCATTTT	CASSLGDFSNQPQHF
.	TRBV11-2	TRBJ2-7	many	TGTGCCAGCAGCTTAAGTATGGGCGAGCAGTACTTC	CASSLSMGEQYF
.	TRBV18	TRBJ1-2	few	TGTGCCAGCGCCCAAGATTTAGACTATGGCTACACCTTC	CASAQDLDYGYTF
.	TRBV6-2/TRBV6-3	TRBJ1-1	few	TGTGCCAGCAGTTACTTAAGCTACACTCCTGAAGCTTTCTTT	CASSYLSYTPEAFF
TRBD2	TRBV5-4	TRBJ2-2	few	TGTGCCAGCAGTACTCCGGGACTAGCGGGAGGGCCTGGCACCGGGGAGCTGTTTTTT	CASSTPGLAGGPGTGELFF
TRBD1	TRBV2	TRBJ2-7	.	TGTGCCATCGTGGCACCAGGGGGCGAGCAGTACTTC	CAIVAPGGEQYF
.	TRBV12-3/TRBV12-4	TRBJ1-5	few	TGTGCCAGCAGTTTAGAGGGGTCCGGTCAGCCCCAGCATTTT	CASSLEGSGQPQHF
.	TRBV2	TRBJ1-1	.	TGTGCCAGCAGCGGGACTCGTGAAGCTTTCTTT	CASSGTREAFF
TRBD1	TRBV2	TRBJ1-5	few	TGTGCCAGCAGTAAAGGAACAGGGGGCGGTGGAAGCAATCAGCCCCAGCATTTT	CASSKGTGGGGSNQPQHF
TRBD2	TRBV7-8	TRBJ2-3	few	TGTGCCAGCAACCTCCATAGGGGCGGGGGGATAAGTAGCACAGATACGCAGTATTTT	CASNLHRGGGISSTDTQYF
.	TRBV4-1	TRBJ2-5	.	TGCGCCAGCAGCCAAGGAGGGGGGGAAGAGACCCAGTACTTC	CASSQGGGEETQYF
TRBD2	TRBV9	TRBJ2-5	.	TGTGCCAGCAGCCTAGCGGGAGGGCCTCCAGAGACCCAGTACTTC	CASSLAGGPPETQYF
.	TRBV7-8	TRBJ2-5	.	TGTGCCAGCAGCCACCGAGAGACCCAGTACTTC	CASSHRETQYF
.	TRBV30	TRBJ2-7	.	TGTGCCTGGAGCGCCCTAGGGGCCGAGCAGTACTTC	CAWSALGAEQYF